The T cell receptor beta chain under discussion was sequenced for a study of post-analysis software for immune sequencing data. Across the whole study: Included courses were relapsing-remitting and secondary progressive multiple sclerosis; progressive-relapsing multiple sclerosis was also included. Study-wide results and caveats: Comparison of patients with controls showed five TRBV segments more frequent in patients, TRBV5-6, TRBV5-1 and TRBV20-1 among them. Among multiple sclerosis patients, normalized Chao1 diversity was significantly below that of controls. Strong co-clustering by F measure was seen for same-batch samples.

To note about this clonotype: Antigen specificity is unknown.

Carried by the TCR beta cDNA libraries were unique molecular identifiers. The authors obtained about 520,000 cDNA molecules from roughly 1 to 10 million T cells. TCRdb independently ran MiXCR on the PCR reads; one entry per CDR3 protein. Among about 770,000 distinct CDR3 sequences listed, 40% to 55% were seen once. V lost 5 bases to trimming and J lost 5 bases, with 18 bases between them. The CDR3 runs to 15 residues. The V gene's germline CDR1 is MNHEY and CDR2 SVGAGI. The V gene is TRBV6-5, the J gene TRBJ1-1; tentatively, D is TRBD1 (6 bases). Source material: blood. The TCR originated in a girl aged 10 to 17 with multiple sclerosis. In nucleotides, the CDR3 is TGTGCCAGCAGTCTCGGGGCGGGGGCGAGGACTGAAGCTTTCTTT. Translated, it gives CASSLGAGARTEAFF.